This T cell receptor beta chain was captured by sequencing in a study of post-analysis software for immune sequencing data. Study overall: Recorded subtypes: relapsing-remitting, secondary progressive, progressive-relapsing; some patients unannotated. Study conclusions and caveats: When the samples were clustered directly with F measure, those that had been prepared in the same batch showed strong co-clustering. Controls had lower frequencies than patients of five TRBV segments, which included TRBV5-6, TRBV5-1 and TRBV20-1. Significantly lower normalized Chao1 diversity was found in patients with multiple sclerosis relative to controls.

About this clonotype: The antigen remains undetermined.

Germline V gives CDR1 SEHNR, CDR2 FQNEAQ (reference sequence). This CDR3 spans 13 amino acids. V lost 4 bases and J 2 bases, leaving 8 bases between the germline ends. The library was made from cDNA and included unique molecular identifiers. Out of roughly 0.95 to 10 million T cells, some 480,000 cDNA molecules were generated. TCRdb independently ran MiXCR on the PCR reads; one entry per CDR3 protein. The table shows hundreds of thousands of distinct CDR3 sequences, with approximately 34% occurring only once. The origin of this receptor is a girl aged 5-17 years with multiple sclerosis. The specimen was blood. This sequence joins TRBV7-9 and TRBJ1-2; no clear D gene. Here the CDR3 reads CASSSPGNYGYTF. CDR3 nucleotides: TGTGCCAGCAGCTCCCCTGGGAACTATGGCTACACCTTC.